Sequencing of this T cell receptor beta chain was carried out in a study of blood T cell repertoires in COVID-19. CDR1 LGHNA and CDR2 YSLEER come from the germline V gene. The CDR3 covers 13 residues. V shed 0 bases and J shed 5 bases, with 7 bases lying between them. In the original workflow: Counts of nucleated cells, estimated from reference gene primer amplification, were obtained. Assay used: immunoSEQ multiplex PCR; TCRdb lists only in-frame clones, some missing. For V, J and clone size, that table is used; D and trimming come from the DNA. Of about 380,000 clones listed, more than 75% are singletons. Which cohort a participant joined came from the clinical history participants gave. Before being deemed recovered, Cohort 3 donors had two negative PCRs, clearance, or symptom resolution.

The TCR was taken from a man aged 30 to 39 who had recovered from COVID-19. Material for sequencing was PBMCs or T cells enriched from blood (not recorded which). The genes are TRBV4-3 and TRBJ1-2; no reliable D call. CDR3: CASSQDPGYGYTF. DNA for the CDR3: TGCGCCAGCAGCCAAGATCCGGGATATGGCTACACCTTC.